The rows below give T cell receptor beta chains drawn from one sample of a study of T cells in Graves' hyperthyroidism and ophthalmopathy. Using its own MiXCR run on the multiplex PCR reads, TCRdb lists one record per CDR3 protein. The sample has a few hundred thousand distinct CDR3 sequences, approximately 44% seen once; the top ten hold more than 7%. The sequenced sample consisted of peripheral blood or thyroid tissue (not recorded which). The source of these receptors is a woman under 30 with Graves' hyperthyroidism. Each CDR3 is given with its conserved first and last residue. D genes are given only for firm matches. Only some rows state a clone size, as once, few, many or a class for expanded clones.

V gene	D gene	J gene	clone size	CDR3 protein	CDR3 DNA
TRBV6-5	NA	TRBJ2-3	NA	CASSPLASITDTQYF	TGTGCCAGCAGTCCCCTAGCGAGTATCACAGATACGCAGTATTTT
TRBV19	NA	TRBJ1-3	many	CASSIVGQAPYSGNTIYF	TGTGCCAGTAGTATAGTTGGGCAGGCTCCGTACTCTGGAAACACCATATATTTT
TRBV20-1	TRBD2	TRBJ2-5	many	CSAIPTSGQETQYF	TGCAGTGCTATTCCCACTAGCGGCCAAGAGACCCAGTACTTC
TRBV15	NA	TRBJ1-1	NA	CATSGSGFAFF	TGTGCCACCAGCGGATCAGGATTCGCTTTCTTT
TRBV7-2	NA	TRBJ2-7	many	CASSPLGAYEQYF	TGTGCCAGCAGCCCCCTCGGGGCCTACGAGCAGTACTTC
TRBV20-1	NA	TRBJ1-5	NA	CSWKGGSNQPQHF	TGCAGTTGGAAGGGGGGAAGCAATCAGCCCCAGCATTTT
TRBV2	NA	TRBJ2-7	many	CASSETLAVSYEQYF	TGTGCCAGCAGTGAAACGTTAGCGGTCTCCTACGAGCAGTACTTC
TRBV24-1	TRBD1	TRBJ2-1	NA	CVTSGVTTGTGHNEQFF	TGTGTCACCAGTGGAGTCACAACCGGGACAGGTCACAATGAGCAGTTCTTC
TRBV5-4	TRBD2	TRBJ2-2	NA	CASSLSKAGGTPGELFF	TGTGCCAGCAGCTTAAGTAAAGCGGGAGGTACCCCCGGGGAGCTGTTTTTT
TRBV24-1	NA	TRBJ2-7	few	CATSDWRRGHEQYF	TGTGCCACCAGTGATTGGAGGAGGGGCCACGAGCAGTACTTC
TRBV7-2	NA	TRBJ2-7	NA	CASSSENEQYF	TGTGCCAGCAGCAGTGAAAACGAGCAGTACTTC
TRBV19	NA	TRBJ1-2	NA	CASSPSGTDYGYTF	TGTGCCAGCAGTCCTTCGGGGACGGACTATGGCTACACCTTC
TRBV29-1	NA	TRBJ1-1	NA	CSAISNEAFF	TGCAGCGCGATAAGCAATGAAGCTTTCTTT
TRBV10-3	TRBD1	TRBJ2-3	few	CAISESTGGYTDTQYF	TGTGCCATCAGTGAGTCGACAGGGGGCTACACAGATACGCAGTATTTT
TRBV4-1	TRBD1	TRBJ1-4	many	CASSGLWQGGSEKLFF	TGCGCCAGCAGCGGGTTATGGCAGGGGGGGAGTGAAAAACTGTTTTTT
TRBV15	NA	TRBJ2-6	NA	CATGGSGANVLTF	TGTGCCACCGGGGGCTCTGGGGCCAACGTCCTGACTTTC
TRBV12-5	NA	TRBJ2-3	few	CASGLDRYTDTQYF	TGTGCTAGTGGTTTGGACAGGTACACAGATACGCAGTATTTT